These 26 T cell receptor beta chains came from one sample sequenced in a study of radiation and T cells in renal cell carcinoma. Documented time point: baseline pretreatment blood. Treatment here: 15 Gy SBRT to primary tumor, nephrectomy 4 weeks later. The assay was immunoSEQ multiplex PCR, and TCRdb's table has in-frame clones only and misses some. Of 100,000 to 150,000 clones listed, around 80% are singletons. The material was blood, obtained from a patient whose treatment included radiotherapy and nephrectomy. Receptors were obtained from a woman aged 55-75 years with renal cell carcinoma.

The gene calls are TRBV5-1 and TRBJ2-7; D remains ambiguous. V was trimmed by 1 base and J by 0 bases, leaving 11 bases between them. The CDR3 extends over 15 amino acids. Germline lookup yields CDR1 SGHRS and CDR2 YFSETQ. In DNA form, the CDR3 reads TGCGCCAGCAGCTTGCCGACCGCCTACTCCTACGAGCAGTACTTC. Translated, it gives CASSLPTAYSYEQYF.

The CDR3, as DNA: TGCAGCGTGAATACCGGGACAGGGTTTTACGAGCAGTACTTC. This codes for CSVNTGTGFYEQYF. The chain carries TRBV29-1 and TRBJ2-5; 9 bases are a match to TRBD1. The closer fit of TRBJ2-7 to the DNA end suggests the J call may be wrong. The CDR3 has 14 amino acids. The germline V gene has CDR1 SQVTM and CDR2 ANQGSEA.

J is TRBJ2-5 and V is TRBV15; D possibly corresponds to TRBD1 (5 bases). The CDR3 length is 15 residues. Between the trimmed V and J ends, which lost 4 bases and 4 bases, there was a span of 16 bases. Looked up from germline, CDR1 is LNHNV and CDR2 is YYDKDF (reference sequence). In nucleotides, the CDR3 is TGTGCCACCAGCATGGACACCCACACAGGAGAGACCCAGTACTTC. Translation gives CATSMDTHTGETQYF.

The sample holds one count of this clone. The V gene is TRBV29-1, the J gene TRBJ1-2, with D tentatively TRBD1 (5 bases). The V end was cut by 6 bases, the J end by 8 bases, with 16 bases between. The germline V gene has CDR1 SQVTM and CDR2 ANQGSEA. The CDR3 length is 12 residues. Written as DNA, the CDR3 is TGCAGCGTGTGGAGGCAGGGCGAGGGCTACACCTTC. As protein: CSVWRQGEGYTF.

The rearrangement uses TRBV14 and TRBJ1-6, with 9 bases identical to TRBD1. Trimming at V came to 5 bases and at J to 9 bases, leaving 11 bases not matched to a gene. The CDR3 is 16 residues long. Germline V gene data show CDR1 as SGHDN and CDR2 as FVKESK. As DNA, the CDR3 is TGTGCCAGCAGCGCCGCGGGACAGGGTAGAAGTTCACCCCTCCACTTT. Protein: CASSAAGQGRSSPLHF.

The chain employs TRBV5-6 and TRBJ1-2, with TRBD1 identical over 8 bases. Germline loops: CDR1 SGHDT, CDR2 YYEEEE. The CDR3 spans 15 residues. The ends lost 2 bases at V and 4 bases at J; junction bases unmatched: 7. CDR3 bases: TGTGCCAGCAGCTTTTTGGACAGGGACTTCTATGGCTACACCTTC. Amino acid sequence: CASSFLDRDFYGYTF.

The chain has TRBV29-1 and TRBJ2-7; the D gene could be TRBD1 or TRBD2 (5 bases each). Germline V CDR1 and CDR2: SQVTM, ANQGSEA. Between the trimmed V and J ends, which lost 6 bases and 1 base, there was a span of 16 bases. The CDR3 length is 14 residues. CDR3 in amino acids: CSVVSMRGSYEQYF. The CDR3, as DNA: TGCAGCGTGGTCTCGATGAGGGGTTCCTACGAGCAGTACTTC.

This sequence joins TRBV9 and TRBJ1-2; the D is unclear. Germline assignment: CDR1 SGDLS and CDR2 YYNGEE. The CDR3 has 16 residues. Trimming stripped 4 bases from V and 8 bases from J, with 24 bases between. CDR3 DNA: TGTGCCAGCAGCCCCCCCGCGGGAGCCGGCCCTAAGGGCTACACCTTC. Translation: CASSPPAGAGPKGYTF. The full variable domain, its missing parts supplied by reference TRBV9 and TRBJ1-2, is DSGVTQTPKHLITATGQRVTLRCSPRSGDLSVYWYQQSLDQGLQFLIQYYNGEERAKGNILERFSAQQFPDLHSELNLSSLELGDSALYFCASSPPAGAGPKGYTFGSGTRLTVV.

In this sample, this clone turned up a few times. Other nucleotide sequences in the sample specify the same CDR3. The rearrangement uses TRBV5-1 and TRBJ1-2; D is unresolved. CDR3 size: 14 residues. Trimming pared 3 bases from V and 2 bases from J, leaving 11 bases between. Germline V CDR1 and CDR2: SGHRS, YFSETQ. CDR3 nucleotide sequence: TGCGCCAGCAGCTGGGCGGGCCAGAACTATGGCTACACCTTC. This encodes CASSWAGQNYGYTF.

The chain carries TRBV5-5 and TRBJ1-2; TRBD1 might be the D (6 bases). Trimming stripped 4 bases from V and 7 bases from J, with 14 bases between. Looked up from germline, CDR1 is SGHKS and CDR2 is YYEKEE (reference sequence). CDR3 length: 13 residues. This CDR3 is CASSTGQSAGYTF. CDR3 in DNA: TGTGCCAGCAGCACAGGACAGTCCGCTGGCTACACCTTC.

The rearrangement uses TRBV19 and TRBJ2-3; 12 bases map to TRBD2. With 6 bases clipped from V and 2 bases from J, the junction kept 6 bases outside the gene matches. The CDR3 has 16 residues. Germline CDR1 LNHDA, CDR2 SQIVND (reference sequence). Here the CDR3 reads CASRAGLAGYTDTQYF. The CDR3 region has the DNA TGTGCCAGTAGGGCCGGACTAGCGGGGTACACAGATACGCAGTATTTT.

The rearrangement uses TRBV29-1 and TRBJ1-6; 7 nucleotides align to TRBD1. Germline V gene lookup returns CDR1 SQVTM and CDR2 ANQGSEA. Unmatched junction bases numbered 7, after V lost 7 bases and J lost 7 bases. The CDR3 has 13 amino acids. In DNA form, the CDR3 reads TGCAGCGCCCGGGACAGCCAGAATTCACCCCTCCACTTT. Translating it yields CSARDSQNSPLHF.

This chain joins TRBV4-2 and TRBJ1-4; no reliable D call. Germline CDR1 is LGHNA and CDR2 is YNFKEQ. The CDR3 consists of 13 residues. Trimming removed 7 bases at V and 1 base at J, with 7 bases between. CDR3 nucleotide sequence: TGTGCCAGCAACAGCGGAACTAATGAAAAACTGTTTTTT. This sequence encodes CASNSGTNEKLFF.

J is TRBJ2-7 and V is TRBV28; perhaps D is TRBD1 or TRBD2 (5 bases each). Trimming took 10 bases from V and 3 from J, leaving 19 bases between them. The germline V gene has CDR1 MDHEN and CDR2 SYDVKM. The CDR3 consists of 14 residues. CDR3 region: CAIKRPGTNYEQYF. The CDR3 region has the DNA TGTGCCATCAAGCGTCCCGGGACCAACTACGAGCAGTACTTC.

The chain joins TRBV19 to TRBJ2-4; 9 nucleotides line up with TRBD1. Germline values: CDR1 LNHDA, CDR2 SQIVND (reference sequence). This CDR3 has 16 residues. V shed 6 bases and J 0 bases; nucleotides not matched to a gene: 6. The CDR3 nucleotides are TGTGCCAGTAGCCTCGGACAGGGGCTAGCCAAAAACATTCAGTACTTC. Translated: CASSLGQGLAKNIQYF.

For the CDR3, the DNA is TGTGCCAGCAGAATTGGGGACAAGGGACGCGGCTACACCTTC. Encoded protein: CASRIGDKGRGYTF. The chain is built from TRBV6-5 and TRBJ1-2; D may be TRBD1 (6 bases). The CDR3 loop spans 14 amino acids. V lost 6 bases, J lost 8 bases, and 19 bases lay in between. Germline V gives CDR1 MNHEY, CDR2 SVGAGI.

V is TRBV7-9 and J is TRBJ2-1, with D possibly being TRBD2 (6 bases). The CDR3 is 14 amino acids. The germline V and J ends were trimmed by 4 bases and 3 bases, with 10 bases remaining between them. Per germline, CDR1 SEHNR and CDR2 FQNEAQ (reference sequence). The CDR3 DNA sequence: TGTGCCAGCAGCTCCTCCGGGGGCTACAATGAGCAGTTCTTC. Translation: CASSSSGGYNEQFF.

This rearrangement joins TRBV19 to TRBJ2-3; 8 nucleotides line up with TRBD1. The CDR3 contains 16 residues. Germline CDR1 and CDR2: LNHDA and SQIVND (reference sequence). With 5 bases clipped from V and 4 bases from J, the junction kept 11 bases outside the gene matches. CDR3 in amino acids: CASSLTRQGRADTQYF. CDR3 DNA: TGTGCCAGTAGTCTCACTCGACAGGGGCGGGCAGATACGCAGTATTTT.

This clone was picked up a small number of times. The J gene is TRBJ1-4, the V gene TRBV5-1, with a possible D match to TRBD1 (6 bases). Trimming shortened V by 2 bases and J by 7 bases, and 15 bases separated the two germline ends. Germline loops: CDR1 SGHRS, CDR2 YFSETQ. The CDR3 covers 15 residues. CDR3 sequence: CASSFSGARGEKLFF. CDR3 nucleotides: TGCGCCAGCAGCTTTTCAGGGGCCAGAGGTGAAAAACTGTTTTTT.

This chain connects TRBV9 to TRBJ1-1; D ambiguous. The CDR3 totals 15 residues. The germline V gene has CDR1 SGDLS and CDR2 YYNGEE. V lost 4 bases to trimming and J lost 0 bases, with 13 bases between them. The CDR3 loop reads CASSPTPVLNTEAFF. The DNA for the CDR3 is TGTGCCAGCAGCCCTACACCTGTCTTGAACACTGAAGCTTTCTTT. The full variable domain, completed using reference TRBV9 and TRBJ1-1, is DSGVTQTPKHLITATGQRVTLRCSPRSGDLSVYWYQQSLDQGLQFLIQYYNGEERAKGNILERFSAQQFPDLHSELNLSSLELGDSALYFCASSPTPVLNTEAFFGQGTRLTVV.

This sequence joins TRBV30 and TRBJ2-7; the match to TRBD2 covers 7 bases. The CDR3 is 15 amino acids. Germline V gives CDR1 GTSNPN, CDR2 SVGIG (reference sequence). V lost 4 bases to trimming and J lost 4 bases; unmatched junction nucleotides: 13. The CDR3 region is CAWTKGLAGTYEQYF. As DNA, the CDR3 is TGTGCCTGGACAAAAGGATTAGCGGGTACTTACGAGCAGTACTTC.

The chain couples TRBV4-1 to TRBJ2-7; D not resolved. Germline V gene sequence: CDR1 MGHRA, CDR2 YSYEKL. The CDR3 runs to 11 residues. Trimming removed 4 bases from V and 5 bases from J, with 6 bases in between. The CDR3 is CASSRRHEQYF. In nucleotides, the CDR3 is TGCGCCAGCAGCCGTCGCCACGAGCAGTACTTC.

The J gene is TRBJ1-1, the V gene TRBV6-6, with D hard to call. V shed 5 bases and J shed 4 bases, with 11 bases lying between them. Germline assignment: CDR1 MNHNY and CDR2 SVGAGI (reference sequence). The CDR3 contains 13 residues. For the CDR3, the DNA is TGTGCCAGCAGTGAGGGTTCCCCCACTGAAGCTTTCTTT. Protein: CASSEGSPTEAFF.

This chain uses TRBV27 with TRBJ2-7; a weak D match, TRBD1 (5 bases). CDR3 size: 14 residues. Germline V gene sequence: CDR1 MNHEY, CDR2 SMNVEV (reference sequence). Trimming took 3 bases from V and 8 from J, leaving 17 bases between them. As DNA, the CDR3 is TGTGCCAGCAGTTTGGGGCCAGGGCGTTATAAGCAGTACTTC. Its translation: CASSLGPGRYKQYF.

The chain couples TRBV29-1 to TRBJ2-2, with D tentatively TRBD2 (5 bases). V was trimmed by 4 bases and J by 4 bases, leaving 7 bases between them. The CDR3 length is 12 residues. Germline values: CDR1 SQVTM, CDR2 ANQGSEA. CDR3 nucleotides: TGCAGCGTTGGGGAGCTCACCGGGGAGCTGTTTTTT. Residues: CSVGELTGELFF.

The genes are TRBV28 and TRBJ1-2; 7 nucleotides align to TRBD1. This CDR3 is 15 amino acids long. Germline trimming cut 2 bases from V and 4 bases from J; bases unmatched to any gene: 7. Germline loops: CDR1 MDHEN, CDR2 SYDVKM. The CDR3 sequence: CASSLRGQQFYGYTF. The CDR3 DNA reads as TGTGCCAGCAGTTTAAGGGGACAGCAATTCTATGGCTACACCTTC.